Included here is one T cell receptor (beta chain) sequence, with context. Reverse transcription of roughly 0.5 to 1 ug RNA was carried out with random hexamers. A single record per CDR3 protein comes from TCRdb applying MiXCR to the immunoSEQ multiplex PCR reads. The data show around 200,000 distinct CDR3 sequences, 95% seen once. Trimming removed 4 bases from V and 8 bases from J, with 11 bases in between. Germline V gene sequence: CDR1 SGHAT, CDR2 FQNNGV. There are 13 residues in the CDR3. This specimen comes from a study of CD8 T cells in Susac syndrome. Sequencing of TCR beta drew on CD8+ and CD4+ T cells from blood. Stable or active relapsing-remitting multiple sclerosis, untreated and meeting revised McDonald criteria, defined the controls. Isolation of CD8+ and CD4+ T cells was performed negatively, whereas enrichment of TEMRA cells was done by FACS.

The clonotype was recovered from a human donor with multiple sclerosis. Input material: CD4+ T cells from PBMCs. V is TRBV11-2 and J is TRBJ1-4; D uncertain. The CDR3 loop is CASSSSTREKLFF. As DNA, the CDR3 is TGTGCCAGCAGCTCGTCGACACGGGAAAAACTGTTTTTT.